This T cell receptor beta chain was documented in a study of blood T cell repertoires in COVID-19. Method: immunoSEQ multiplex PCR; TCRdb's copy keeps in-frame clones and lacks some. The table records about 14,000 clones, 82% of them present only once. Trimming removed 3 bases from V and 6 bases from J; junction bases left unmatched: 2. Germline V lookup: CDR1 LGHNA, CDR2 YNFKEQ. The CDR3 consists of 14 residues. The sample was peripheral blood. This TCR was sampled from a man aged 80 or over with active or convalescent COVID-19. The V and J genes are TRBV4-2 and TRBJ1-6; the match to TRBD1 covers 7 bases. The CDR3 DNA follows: TGTGCCAGCAGCCACCGGGACAGTAATTCACCCCTCCACTTT. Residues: CASSHRDSNSPLHF.